This is a list of T cell receptor beta chains from one sample in a study of OX40 agonist ivuxolimab in advanced cancers. The repertoire was sequenced with immunoSEQ multiplex PCR; TCRdb's copy has only in-frame clones and lacks some. The table lists some 75,000 clones, 88% of them singletons. The source material was CD4+ or CD8+ T cells sorted from blood, sampled in a trial of the OX40 agonist ivuxolimab. Receptors were obtained from an adult with an advanced solid tumor such as melanoma, head and neck, liver or kidney cancer. CDR3s include the opening cysteine and the closing phenylalanine or tryptophan. The D gene is left open where the match is weak. Not every row has a clone size; where given, it reads once, few, many or a size class.

d_call | j_call | clone_size | v_call | cdr3_nt | cdr3_aa
. | TRBJ1-4 | . | TRBV28 | TGTGCCAGCAGTTTTGCAGCATTTAATGAAAAACTGTTTTTT | CASSFAAFNEKLFF
TRBD1 | TRBJ2-1 | . | TRBV29-1 | TGCAGCGTTGATGAGACAGGGGCTTACAATGAGCAGTTCTTC | CSVDETGAYNEQFF
TRBD1 | TRBJ2-7 | . | TRBV6-1 | TGTGCCAGCAGTACCCGGGACAGGATCTACGAGCAGTACTTC | CASSTRDRIYEQYF
. | TRBJ2-1 | . | TRBV5-7 | TGTGCCAGCAGCCCTCGGGTAGCCTACAATGAGCAGTTCTTC | CASSPRVAYNEQFF
. | TRBJ1-2 | . | TRBV5-1 | TGCGCCAGCAGCTTCCAGACGAACATCGGCTACACCTTC | CASSFQTNIGYTF
TRBD2 | TRBJ2-3 | once | TRBV10-3 | TGTGCCATCAGTGATGGTCGGGAGGGTACGCAGTATTTT | CAISDGREGTQYF
. | TRBJ1-1 | . | TRBV18 | TGTGCCAGCTCACCGAATAGGGGGGGGGCTTTCTTT | CASSPNRGGAFF
TRBD1 | TRBJ2-6 | . | TRBV5-1 | TGCGCCAGCAGCCGAGCAACAGGGGCCTCTGGGGCCAACGTCCTGACTTTC | CASSRATGASGANVLTF
TRBD1 | TRBJ1-4 | . | TRBV6-5 | TGTGCCAGCAGTGTAGGACAGGGTAATGAAAAACTGTTTTTT | CASSVGQGNEKLFF
. | TRBJ2-1 | . | TRBV7-9 | TGTGCCAGCAGCCACGGCTTCTCGGGAGACAATGAGCAGTTCTTC | CASSHGFSGDNEQFF
. | TRBJ1-2 | . | TRBV21-1 | TGTGCCAGCAGCAAACAGGGGGCGCATAATGGCTACACCTTC | CASSKQGAHNGYTF
TRBD1 | TRBJ2-6 | . | TRBV7-2 | TGTGCCAGCTCTGGGACAGGACTTACTGGGGCCAACGTCCTGACTTTC | CASSGTGLTGANVLTF
TRBD2 | TRBJ2-2 | . | TRBV5-1 | TGCGCCAGCAGCTTGGGAGCGGGAGGCACCGGGGAGCTGTTTTTT | CASSLGAGGTGELFF
. | TRBJ2-3 | . | TRBV21-1 | TGTGCCAGCATTCTTAAGCGGGGCCTAGACCCAGATACGCAGTATTTT | CASILKRGLDPDTQYF
. | TRBJ2-1 | . | TRBV29-1 | TGCAGCGTTGAAGCTTCCGGGAGAGGGGCGACCGGGCAGTTCTTC | CSVEASGRGATGQFF
. | TRBJ2-5 | . | TRBV11-3 | TGTGCCAGCAGCTTGAGGGGGGGGACCCAGTACTTC | CASSLRGGTQYF
TRBD1 | TRBJ1-2 | few | TRBV19 | TGTGCCACCAAACAGGGGAACTATGGCTACACCTTC | CATKQGNYGYTF
. | TRBJ1-1 | . | TRBV6-5 | TGTGCCAGCAGCCCCCTCCGAGGGAACACTGAAGCTTTCTTT | CASSPLRGNTEAFF
. | TRBJ2-3 | . | TRBV10-2 | TGCGCCAGCGCAGCCTGGGACTCTGCCTACACAGATACGCAGTATTTT | CASAAWDSAYTDTQYF
TRBD1 | TRBJ1-4 | . | TRBV6-6 | TGTGCCATCCGGACAGGGGCAACTAATGAAAAACTGTTTTTT | CAIRTGATNEKLFF
. | TRBJ2-3 | . | TRBV30 | TGTGCCTGGAGTGTAGGGTTTGGCGGGGATACAGATACGCAGTATTTT | CAWSVGFGGDTDTQYF
TRBD2 | TRBJ2-1 | . | TRBV30 | TGTGCCTGGAGTGTAAGCGGACTAGCGGGGGGGCTTAGGCACAATGAGCAGTTCTTC | CAWSVSGLAGGLRHNEQFF
. | TRBJ2-2 | . | TRBV10-3 | TGTGCCATCAGTGAGGCCCCCACCATAACAAACACCGGGGAGCTGTTTTTT | CAISEAPTITNTGELFF
TRBD1 | TRBJ1-6 | . | TRBV30 | TGTGCCTGGGAACAGGGGGCGCTTGGTTCACCCCTCCACTTT | CAWEQGALGSPLHF
. | TRBJ2-7 | . | TRBV28 | TGTGCCAGCGAGTCCGGGACAACACCCTACGAGCAGTACTTC | CASESGTTPYEQYF
. | TRBJ2-3 | . | TRBV9 | TGTGCCAGCAGGGAATCGGGGGCCAGCACAGATACGCAGTATTTT | CASRESGASTDTQYF